A single sample gave rise to the 24 T cell receptor beta chains below, sequenced in a study of T cells in Graves' hyperthyroidism and ophthalmopathy. TCR beta CDR3 region amplification was performed from RNA transcripts. The TCR CDR3 first-round RT-PCR relied on the HTBI primer set. Each CDR3 protein gets one entry after TCRdb re-called the multiplex PCR reads with MiXCR. Among 550,000 to 800,000 distinct CDR3 sequences listed, over 15% were seen once. Sample: blood. These receptors came from a man aged 18 to 29 with Graves' hyperthyroidism.

This clonotype came up many times. The chain combines TRBV18 with TRBJ1-5; 9 bases fit TRBD1. V was pared by 8 bases and J by 5 bases, with 4 bases of the junction left unmatched. In germline, CDR1 is KGHSH, CDR2 LQKENI. The CDR3 loop spans 13 amino acids. The CDR3 DNA reads TGTGCCAGCACGGACAGGGGAGATCAGCCCCAGCATTTT. The encoded protein is CASTDRGDQPQHF.

This clonotype was observed many times. This chain links TRBV28 with TRBJ2-1; no firm D call. Deletions cut 1 base from V and 8 bases from J, with 9 bases between. CDR3 length: 13 amino acids. Per germline, CDR1 MDHEN and CDR2 SYDVKM. CDR3 nucleotides: TGTGCCAGCAGTTTATTGAGCGCTGATGAGCAGTTCTTC. It is translated as CASSLLSADEQFF.

This clonotype was seen repeatedly, ten times or more. CDR3 loop: CASSFAGGREDTQYF. CDR3 in DNA: TGTGCCAGCAGTTTCGCAGGGGGACGTGAAGATACGCAGTATTTT. The J gene is TRBJ2-3, the V gene TRBV12-3 or TRBV12-4; TRBD1 matches at 7 bases. This CDR3 is 15 amino acids long. The junction had 8 bases not matched to a gene; V was cut back by 3 bases and J by 5 bases.

In regard to this clonotype: This may come from a read error, since a much larger clone is one base off. This chain connects TRBV7-2 to TRBJ2-3; TRBD2 matches 11 bases. Germline assignment: CDR1 SGHTA and CDR2 FQGNSA. Trimming at V came to 4 bases and at J to 2 bases, leaving 14 bases not matched to a gene. The CDR3 runs 19 residues. The CDR3 coding sequence is TGTGCCAGCAGCTCCCCCCCACCGGGACTAGCGGTATCCACAGATACGCAGTATTTT. Translated: CASSSPPPGLAVSTDTQYF.

This clonotype was seen more than once but under ten times. The chain joins TRBV6-2 or TRBV6-3 to TRBJ2-5; 7 bases are a match to TRBD2. V was pared by 4 bases and J by 2 bases, with 7 bases of the junction left unmatched. This CDR3 spans 15 amino acids. Per germline, CDR1 MNHEY and CDR2 SVGEGT. CDR3 nucleotides: TGTGCCAGCAGTTTGGGCGGGGGTAAACAAGAGACCCAGTACTTC. Translating it yields CASSLGGGKQETQYF.

The chain carries TRBV9 and TRBJ1-1; no clear D. The CDR3 has 11 amino acids. The ends were cut back, 3 bases at V and 8 bases at J, with 8 bases in the middle. Germline V CDR1 and CDR2: SGDLS, YYNGEE. In nucleotides, the CDR3 is TGTGCCAGCAGCGCGGACGGAGAAGCTTTCTTT. It specifies CASSADGEAFF. The full variable domain, rest sourced from reference TRBV9 and TRBJ1-1, is DSGVTQTPKHLITATGQRVTLRCSPRSGDLSVYWYQQSLDQGLQFLIQYYNGEERAKGNILERFSAQQFPDLHSELNLSSLELGDSALYFCASSADGEAFFGQGTRLTVV.

This clonotype showed up many times. The rearrangement joins TRBV11-1 to TRBJ2-1; TRBD2 agrees at 8 bases. In germline, CDR1 is SGHAT, CDR2 FQDESV (reference sequence). The length of the CDR3 is 16 residues. Germline trimming cut 4 bases from V and 9 bases from J; bases unmatched to any gene: 14. The CDR3 protein is CASSSHTGGGVAEQFF. The CDR3 bases are TGTGCCAGCAGCTCACACACCGGGGGGGGGGTAGCTGAGCAGTTCTTC.

The chain links TRBV5-6 to TRBJ1-2; D unresolved. The CDR3 runs 14 residues. The germline V gene has CDR1 SGHDT and CDR2 YYEEEE. With 0 bases removed from V and 6 bases from J, the gap between germline ends came to 12 bases. CDR3 nucleotide sequence: TGTGCCAGCAGCTTGGGCACACCAAAGGATGGCTACACCTTC. Its protein is CASSLGTPKDGYTF.

This clonotype appeared a few times. The chain recombines TRBV24-1 with TRBJ2-3, with a tentative D call TRBD2 (6 bases). Per the germline V gene, CDR1 is KGHDR and CDR2 is SFDVKD. This CDR3 has 19 amino acids. V gave up 0 bases and J gave up 7 bases, with 25 bases separating them. CDR3 sequence: CATSDLAPGVADLRNTQYF. DNA of the CDR3: TGTGCCACCAGTGATTTGGCCCCGGGGGTAGCGGACCTTCGAAATACGCAGTATTTT.

The chain links TRBV19 to TRBJ2-5; 7 bases map to TRBD2. The CDR3 is 13 amino acids. Germline V gene data show CDR1 as LNHDA and CDR2 as SQIVND (reference sequence). Trimming removed 6 bases from V and 4 bases from J; junction bases left unmatched: 5. The CDR3 DNA reads TGTGCCAGTAGCGAGACGGGGGGAGAGACCCAGTACTTC. Encoded protein: CASSETGGETQYF.

This clonotype was seen at least ten times. J is TRBJ2-7 and V is TRBV11-2, with D possibly being TRBD1 or TRBD2 (5 bases each). The V gene's germline CDR1 is SGHAT and CDR2 FQNNGV. Trimming removed 11 bases from V and 3 bases from J, with 11 bases in between. The CDR3 is 11 residues long. The CDR3 coding sequence is TGTGCCGCCGGGACCCTCTACGAGCAGTACTTC. The encoded protein is CAAGTLYEQYF. The variable domain in full, completed from reference TRBV11-2 and TRBJ2-7, reads EAGVAQSPRYKIIEKRQSVAFWCNPISGHATLYWYQQILGQGPKLLIQFQNNGVVDDSQLPKDRFSAERLKGVDSTLKIQPAKLEDSAVYLCAAGTLYEQYFGPGTRLTVT.

This clonotype came up a few times. The chain employs TRBV9 and TRBJ1-3; D is uncertain. V was cut by 4 bases and J by 4 bases, with 6 bases left in between. Germline CDR1 reads SGDLS; CDR2 reads YYNGEE. The CDR3 contains 12 residues. Written as DNA, the CDR3 is TGTGCCAGCAGCTCGGAGGGAAACACCATATATTTT. This gives the protein CASSSEGNTIYF.

The chain is built from TRBV9 and TRBJ1-3; 7 nucleotides align to TRBD1. Germline loops: CDR1 SGDLS, CDR2 YYNGEE. CDR3 length: 15 amino acids. The V segment lost 3 bases and the J segment 4 bases; nucleotides outside the gene matches: 7. CDR3 protein: CASSATGAWGNTIYF. The CDR3 DNA is TGTGCCAGCAGCGCTACAGGGGCCTGGGGAAACACCATATATTTT.

This chain uses TRBV20-1 with TRBJ1-2; possible D gene TRBD1, 6 bases. V was trimmed by 0 bases and J by 8 bases, leaving 10 bases between them. Looked up from germline, CDR1 is DFQATT and CDR2 is SNEGSKA (reference sequence). The CDR3 consists of 12 residues. CDR3 bases: TGCAGTGCTAGAGACGACCAGGGGGGCTACACCTTC. Protein product: CSARDDQGGYTF.

This clonotype has more than one count but fewer than ten. The chain links TRBV28 to TRBJ2-1; D possibly corresponds to TRBD2 (5 bases). Trimming shortened V by 8 bases and J by 6 bases, and 11 bases separated the two germline ends. CDR3 length equals 12 residues. Germline CDR1 MDHEN, CDR2 SYDVKM. DNA for the CDR3: TGTGCCAGCCATTCCCGGGGCAATGAGCAGTTCTTC. It yields the protein CASHSRGNEQFF.

This clonotype was counted many times. The chain links TRBV29-1 to TRBJ2-3, with TRBD2 as a possible D gene (6 bases). Trimming stripped 5 bases from V and 4 bases from J, with 16 bases between. Germline loops: CDR1 SQVTM, CDR2 ANQGSEA. CDR3 length: 14 residues. CDR3 region: CSVSGESLADTQYF. In DNA, the CDR3 is TGCAGCGTTTCGGGAGAATCCCTGGCAGATACGCAGTATTTT.

CDR3 nucleotide sequence: TGCAGTGTTCAGACGGGGGTCGAAGAGACCCAGTACTTC. Protein: CSVQTGVEETQYF. The rearrangement uses TRBV20-1 and TRBJ2-5; TRBD2 might be the D (6 bases). Germline-derived CDR1 and CDR2 are DFQATT and SNEGSKA (reference sequence). With 7 bases removed from V and 3 bases from J, the gap between germline ends came to 15 bases. The CDR3 has 13 residues.

This clonotype was seen many times. The gene calls are TRBV27 and TRBJ2-3, with D perhaps TRBD2 (6 bases). This CDR3 has 14 residues. The germline V and J ends were trimmed by 7 bases and 6 bases, with 17 bases remaining between them. Germline V gene sequence: CDR1 MNHEY, CDR2 SMNVEV (reference sequence). DNA for the CDR3: TGTGCCAGCAATTCACGGGGGTGGACGGATACGCAGTATTTT. It codes for CASNSRGWTDTQYF.

This clonotype appeared many times. CDR3 DNA sequence: TGTGCCAGCAGCTCCGACGCATTACAAGAGACCCAGTACTTC. This translates into CASSSDALQETQYF. J is TRBJ2-5 and V is TRBV11-3; D remains unclear. V lost 4 bases and J lost 2, with 11 bases in between. The CDR3 has 14 residues. Per the germline V gene, CDR1 is SGHNT and CDR2 is YENEEA.

The rearrangement uses TRBV20-1 and TRBJ2-1; weak D call: TRBD2 (6 bases). This CDR3 spans 13 amino acids. The germline gives CDR1 DFQATT, CDR2 SNEGSKA (reference sequence). Trimming cost V 3 bases and J 5 bases, with 11 bases left between them. This chain's CDR3 is CSARGSGDNEQFF. The DNA for the CDR3 is TGCAGTGCTAGGGGCTCGGGGGACAATGAGCAGTTCTTC.

This clonotype was detected many times. This CDR3 reads CASSEPRSRDEKLFF. CDR3 nucleotides: TGTGCCAGCAGTGAACCCCGGAGCAGGGATGAAAAACTGTTTTTT. The rearrangement uses TRBV2 and TRBJ1-4; possibly TRBD1 for D (5 bases). Germline CDR1 reads SNHLY; CDR2 reads FYNNEI. V was cut by 2 bases and J by 6 bases, with 13 bases left in between. The CDR3 is 15 amino acids.

This clonotype has a count of ten or more. The genes are TRBV20-1 and TRBJ2-7; TRBD1 is a possible D gene (6 bases). The V end was cut by 5 bases, the J end by 0 bases, with 11 bases between. CDR1 is DFQATT and CDR2 is SNEGSKA in the germline V gene (reference sequence). The CDR3 totals 13 residues. CDR3 residues: CSAYNRASYEQYF. The CDR3 DNA is TGCAGTGCTTACAACAGGGCCTCCTACGAGCAGTACTTC.

This clonotype was seen repeatedly, ten times or more. V is TRBV7-9 and J is TRBJ2-1; TRBD2 aligns across 7 bases. Trimming cost V 6 bases and J 5 bases; bases outside gene matches: 4. This CDR3 spans 13 amino acids. Per germline, CDR1 SEHNR and CDR2 FQNEAQ (reference sequence). This chain's CDR3 is CASRLSGDNEQFF. The DNA for the CDR3 is TGTGCCAGCAGATTAAGCGGGGACAATGAGCAGTTCTTC.

This clonotype was detected once. This sequence joins TRBV19 and TRBJ2-3; TRBD2 matches at 9 bases. CDR3 size: 14 residues. Trimming at V came to 6 bases and at J to 2 bases, leaving 3 bases not matched to a gene. Germline assignment: CDR1 LNHDA and CDR2 SQIVND (reference sequence). This CDR3 reads CASRTSGVTDTQYF. The CDR3 DNA sequence: TGTGCCAGTAGGACTAGCGGAGTCACAGATACGCAGTATTTT.